This TCR beta chain comes out of a study of chemoradiotherapy in HPV16-positive cancers. Assay used: immunoSEQ multiplex PCR; TCRdb lists only in-frame clones, some missing. The table has about 5,000 clones, 90% to 97% seen once; the top ten hold approximately 3.2%. The V end lost 0 bases, the J end lost 0 bases, and 5 bases lay between the germline ends. This CDR3 is built from 15 residues. Germline assignment: CDR1 MNHEY and CDR2 SVGAGI. The V call is TRBV6-5, the J call TRBJ1-4, with unresolved D. The receptor was isolated from a human donor with HPV-associated anogenital cancer. This sample comprised tumor tissue, obtained from a patient who underwent chemoradiotherapy. CDR3 DNA sequence: TGTGCCAGCAGTTACTCGGGTTCAACTAATGAAAAACTGTTTTTT. Translating gives CASSYSGSTNEKLFF.